These T cell receptor beta chains were read from a single sample in a study of cytomegalovirus exposure and HLA in healthy donors. Libraries were prepared by immunoSEQ multiplex PCR; TCRdb keeps only in-frame clonotypes and omits some of them. The table includes under 200,000 clones, around 77% detected once. Source material: PBMCs. The receptors derive from a woman in her twenties or thirties in good health and CMV-seropositive. Each CDR3 is given without its conserved first and last residue.

v_gene: TRBV27; j_gene: TRBJ1-1; CDR3aa: ASSLRQANTEAF
v_gene: TRBV11-2; j_gene: TRBJ2-7; CDR3aa: ASNYRTGDGWYEQY
v_gene: TRBV10-2; j_gene: TRBJ1-1; CDR3aa: ASSEADRGRGMRGSTEAF
v_gene: TRBV5-1; j_gene: TRBJ2-1; CDR3aa: ASSWTGGRNEQF
v_gene: TRBV9; j_gene: TRBJ1-2; CDR3aa: ASSLEGGGYGYT
v_gene: TRBV11-2; j_gene: TRBJ1-3; CDR3aa: ASSFTDRSGNTIY
v_gene: TRBV29-1; j_gene: NA; CDR3aa: SVVGVSYEQY
v_gene: TRBV4-3; j_gene: TRBJ2-7; CDR3aa: ASSQDEGAYSYEQY
v_gene: TRBV29-1; j_gene: TRBJ2-7; CDR3aa: SVDGGSGSSYEQY
v_gene: TRBV7-9; j_gene: TRBJ2-2; CDR3aa: ASSLEYGLGRDGELF
v_gene: TRBV4-3; j_gene: TRBJ1-3; CDR3aa: ASSQAPQGSSGNTIY
v_gene: TRBV10-3; j_gene: TRBJ2-3; CDR3aa: AISEATDTQY
v_gene: TRBV5-1; j_gene: TRBJ2-7; CDR3aa: ASRGQGLTYEQY
v_gene: TRBV28; j_gene: TRBJ1-5; CDR3aa: ASSLTTQPQH
v_gene: TRBV4-1; j_gene: TRBJ2-1; CDR3aa: ASEELPGTLGNNEQF
v_gene: TRBV5-1; j_gene: TRBJ1-4; CDR3aa: ASSMGQEVEKLF
v_gene: TRBV19; j_gene: TRBJ2-3; CDR3aa: ASRPDRAGRADTQY
v_gene: TRBV6-5; j_gene: TRBJ1-2; CDR3aa: ASRGGELGYGYT
v_gene: TRBV4-3; j_gene: TRBJ2-3; CDR3aa: ASSPEWASGTDTQY
v_gene: TRBV27; j_gene: TRBJ2-3; CDR3aa: ASSLLRTGGDVDTQY
v_gene: TRBV7-6; j_gene: TRBJ2-5; CDR3aa: ASSFMGQGQETQY
v_gene: TRBV6-6; j_gene: TRBJ1-1; CDR3aa: ASSLSGGTEAF
v_gene: TRBV5-1; j_gene: TRBJ2-7; CDR3aa: ASSRDFSYEQY
v_gene: TRBV7-2; j_gene: TRBJ2-7; CDR3aa: ASSLRQLLTYEQY
v_gene: TRBV6-1; j_gene: TRBJ1-1; CDR3aa: ASIEDRSEAF
v_gene: TRBV18; j_gene: TRBJ1-1; CDR3aa: ASSQSKFSTEAF
v_gene: TRBV6-5; j_gene: TRBJ2-7; CDR3aa: ASSTGGGYEQY
v_gene: TRBV14; j_gene: TRBJ2-3; CDR3aa: ASSPYARITDTQY
v_gene: TRBV4-3; j_gene: TRBJ1-1; CDR3aa: ASSQSSGTGGTEAF
v_gene: TRBV4-3; j_gene: TRBJ1-5; CDR3aa: ASSQLLDSTNQPQH
v_gene: TRBV6-5; j_gene: TRBJ1-3; CDR3aa: ISRGSGNTIY
v_gene: TRBV7-9; j_gene: TRBJ1-4; CDR3aa: ASSSFRGVEEKLF
v_gene: TRBV7-2; j_gene: TRBJ2-5; CDR3aa: ASSLIRGRETQY
v_gene: TRBV27; j_gene: TRBJ2-3; CDR3aa: ASSLSSEHGRVPNTQY
v_gene: TRBV5-1; j_gene: TRBJ1-1; CDR3aa: ASSLGPEGAGTEAF
v_gene: TRBV6-5; j_gene: TRBJ1-5; CDR3aa: ASTPGWGSNQPQH
v_gene: TRBV25-1; j_gene: TRBJ2-3; CDR3aa: ASSVAGMTQY
v_gene: TRBV5-6; j_gene: TRBJ2-1; CDR3aa: ASSFLEGRNEQF
v_gene: TRBV4-3; j_gene: TRBJ2-5; CDR3aa: ASSRRGGQGLETQY
v_gene: TRBV4-1; j_gene: TRBJ2-1; CDR3aa: ASSQDSGYNEQF
v_gene: TRBV6-5; j_gene: TRBJ1-1; CDR3aa: ASSYSLGSNTEAF
v_gene: TRBV28; j_gene: TRBJ1-2; CDR3aa: ASSFRARGRLGGYT
v_gene: TRBV2; j_gene: TRBJ2-7; CDR3aa: ASRDSLREQY
v_gene: TRBV19; j_gene: TRBJ1-1; CDR3aa: ATTQGLNTEAF
v_gene: TRBV10-3; j_gene: TRBJ1-5; CDR3aa: AISESGGQPQH
v_gene: TRBV4-3; j_gene: TRBJ1-1; CDR3aa: ASSPNSRGLVAF
v_gene: TRBV18; j_gene: TRBJ2-7; CDR3aa: ASSREGREEQY
v_gene: TRBV5-8; j_gene: TRBJ2-2; CDR3aa: ASRSETGLTGELF
v_gene: TRBV5-1; j_gene: TRBJ1-1; CDR3aa: ASSLTGQGANTEAF
v_gene: TRBV30; j_gene: TRBJ2-7; CDR3aa: AWAGPGQGFPYEQY
v_gene: TRBV5-1; j_gene: TRBJ1-1; CDR3aa: ASSLTPRTQVNTEAF
v_gene: TRBV5-1; j_gene: TRBJ1-4; CDR3aa: ASRTGFATNEKLF
v_gene: TRBV7-9; j_gene: TRBJ1-1; CDR3aa: ASSLGSGTAGNTEAF
v_gene: TRBV5-1; j_gene: TRBJ1-1; CDR3aa: ASSSDRLAEAF
v_gene: TRBV7-8; j_gene: TRBJ2-7; CDR3aa: ASRRDRGQWYEQY